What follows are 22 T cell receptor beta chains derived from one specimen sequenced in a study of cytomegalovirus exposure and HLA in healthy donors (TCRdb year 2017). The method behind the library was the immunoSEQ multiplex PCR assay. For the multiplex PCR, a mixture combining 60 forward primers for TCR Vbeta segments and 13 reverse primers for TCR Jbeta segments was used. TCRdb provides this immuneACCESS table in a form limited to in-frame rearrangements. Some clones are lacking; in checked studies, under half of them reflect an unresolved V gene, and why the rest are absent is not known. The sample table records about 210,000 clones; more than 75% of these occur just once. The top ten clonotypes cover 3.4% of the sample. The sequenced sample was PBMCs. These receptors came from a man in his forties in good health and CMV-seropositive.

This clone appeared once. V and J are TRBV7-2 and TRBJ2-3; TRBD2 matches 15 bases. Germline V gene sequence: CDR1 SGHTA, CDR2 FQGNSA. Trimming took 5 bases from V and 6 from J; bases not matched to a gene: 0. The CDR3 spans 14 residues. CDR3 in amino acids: CASSGTSGRDTQYF. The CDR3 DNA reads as TGTGCCAGCAGCGGGACTAGCGGGAGGGATACGCAGTATTTT.

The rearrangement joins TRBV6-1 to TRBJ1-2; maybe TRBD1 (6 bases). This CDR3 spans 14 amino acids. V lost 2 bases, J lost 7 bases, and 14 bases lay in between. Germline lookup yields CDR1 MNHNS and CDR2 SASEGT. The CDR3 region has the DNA TGTGCCAGCAGTGAAAACGGCCAGGGGCGTGGCTACACCTTC. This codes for CASSENGQGRGYTF.

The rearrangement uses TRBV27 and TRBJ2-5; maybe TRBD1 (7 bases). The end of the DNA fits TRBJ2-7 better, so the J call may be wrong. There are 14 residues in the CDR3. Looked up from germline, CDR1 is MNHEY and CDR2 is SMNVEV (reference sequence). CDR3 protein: CASSLSRGAYEQYF. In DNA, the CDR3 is TGTGCCAGCAGTTTGAGCAGGGGGGCCTACGAGCAGTACTTC.

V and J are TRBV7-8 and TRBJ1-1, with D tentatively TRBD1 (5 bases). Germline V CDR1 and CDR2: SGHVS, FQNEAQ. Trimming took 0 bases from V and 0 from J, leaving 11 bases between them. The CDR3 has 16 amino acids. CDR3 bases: TGTGCCAGCAGCTTAGCCGACGGAGGGGTGAACACTGAAGCTTTCTTT. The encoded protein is CASSLADGGVNTEAFF.

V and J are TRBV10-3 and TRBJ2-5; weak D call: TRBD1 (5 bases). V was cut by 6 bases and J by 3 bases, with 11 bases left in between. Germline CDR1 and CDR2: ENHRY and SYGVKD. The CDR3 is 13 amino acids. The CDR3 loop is CAISPLGEETQYF. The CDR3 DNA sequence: TGTGCCATCAGCCCGTTAGGGGAAGAGACCCAGTACTTC.

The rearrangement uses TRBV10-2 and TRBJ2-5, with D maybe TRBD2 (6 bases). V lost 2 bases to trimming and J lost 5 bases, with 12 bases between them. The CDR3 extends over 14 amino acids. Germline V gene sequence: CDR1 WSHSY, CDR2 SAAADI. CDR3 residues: CASSERKGRETQYF. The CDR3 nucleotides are TGCGCCAGCAGTGAGAGGAAGGGGAGGGAGACCCAGTACTTC.

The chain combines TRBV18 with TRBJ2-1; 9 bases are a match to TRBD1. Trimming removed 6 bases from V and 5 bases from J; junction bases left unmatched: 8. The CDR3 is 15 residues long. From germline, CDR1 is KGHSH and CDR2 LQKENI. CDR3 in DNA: TGTGCCAGCTCGTTCGGGACAGGGCTCGACAATGAGCAGTTCTTC. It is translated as CASSFGTGLDNEQFF.

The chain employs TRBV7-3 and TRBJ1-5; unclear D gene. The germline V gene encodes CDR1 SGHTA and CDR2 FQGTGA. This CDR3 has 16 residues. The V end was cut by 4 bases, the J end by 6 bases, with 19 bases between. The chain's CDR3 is CASSSIGLSAGQPQHF. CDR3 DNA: TGTGCCAGCAGCTCGATTGGACTGTCGGCAGGTCAGCCCCAGCATTTT.

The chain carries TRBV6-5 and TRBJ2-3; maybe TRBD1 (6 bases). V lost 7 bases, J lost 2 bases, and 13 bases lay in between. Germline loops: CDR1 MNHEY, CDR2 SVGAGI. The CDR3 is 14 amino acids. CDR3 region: CASTKQGPTDTQYF. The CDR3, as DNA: TGTGCCAGCACCAAACAGGGCCCCACAGATACGCAGTATTTT.

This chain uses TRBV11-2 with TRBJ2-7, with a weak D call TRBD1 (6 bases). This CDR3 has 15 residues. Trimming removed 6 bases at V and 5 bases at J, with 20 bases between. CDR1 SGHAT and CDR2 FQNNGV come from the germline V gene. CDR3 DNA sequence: TGTGCCAGCAGAACACTGGGGGCAGGGCCCCACGAGCAGTACTTC. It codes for CASRTLGAGPHEQYF.

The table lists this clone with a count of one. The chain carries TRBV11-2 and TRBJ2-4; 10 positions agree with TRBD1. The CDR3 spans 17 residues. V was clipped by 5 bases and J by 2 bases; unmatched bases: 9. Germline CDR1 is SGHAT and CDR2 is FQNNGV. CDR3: CASSPRQGAPSKNIQYF. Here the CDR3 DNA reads TGTGCCAGCAGCCCAAGACAGGGGGCGCCTTCCAAAAACATTCAGTACTTC.

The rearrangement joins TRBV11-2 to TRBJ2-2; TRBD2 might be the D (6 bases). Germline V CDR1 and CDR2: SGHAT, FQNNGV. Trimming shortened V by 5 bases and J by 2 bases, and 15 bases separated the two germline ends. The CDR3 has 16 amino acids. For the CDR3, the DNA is TGTGCCAGCAGCCCCCAAGCTGCGGGAAACACCGGGGAGCTGTTTTTT. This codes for CASSPQAAGNTGELFF.

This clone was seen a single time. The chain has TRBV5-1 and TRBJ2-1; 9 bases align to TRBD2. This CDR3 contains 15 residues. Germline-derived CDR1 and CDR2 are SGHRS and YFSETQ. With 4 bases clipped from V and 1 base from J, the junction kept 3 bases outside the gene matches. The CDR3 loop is CASSTGLASYNEQFF. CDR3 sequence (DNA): TGCGCCAGCAGCACGGGACTAGCTTCCTACAATGAGCAGTTCTTC. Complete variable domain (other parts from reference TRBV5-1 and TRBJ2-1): KAGVTQTPRYLIKTRGQQVTLSCSPISGHRSVSWYQQTPGQGLQFLFEYFSETQRNKGNFPGRFSGRQFSNSRSEMNVSTLELGDSALYLCASSTGLASYNEQFFGPGTRLTVL.

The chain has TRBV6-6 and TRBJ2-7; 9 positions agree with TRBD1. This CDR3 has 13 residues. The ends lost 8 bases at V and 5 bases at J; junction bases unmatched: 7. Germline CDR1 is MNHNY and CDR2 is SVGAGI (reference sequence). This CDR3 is CASSWTGVDEQYF. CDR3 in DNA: TGTGCCAGCTCCTGGACAGGGGTCGACGAGCAGTACTTC.

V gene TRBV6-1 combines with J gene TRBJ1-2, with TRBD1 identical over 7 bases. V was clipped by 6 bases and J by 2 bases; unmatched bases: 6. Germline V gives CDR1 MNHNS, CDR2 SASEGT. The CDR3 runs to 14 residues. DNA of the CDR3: TGTGCCAGCAGCCTGAAACAGGGGAACTATGGCTACACCTTC. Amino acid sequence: CASSLKQGNYGYTF.

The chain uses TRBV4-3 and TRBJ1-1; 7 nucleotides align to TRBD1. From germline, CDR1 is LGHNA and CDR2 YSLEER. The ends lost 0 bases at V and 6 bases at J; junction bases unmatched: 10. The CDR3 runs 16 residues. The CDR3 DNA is TGCGCCAGCAGCCAAGACCCGACAGGGTTGCGCCCTGAAGCTTTCTTT. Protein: CASSQDPTGLRPEAFF.

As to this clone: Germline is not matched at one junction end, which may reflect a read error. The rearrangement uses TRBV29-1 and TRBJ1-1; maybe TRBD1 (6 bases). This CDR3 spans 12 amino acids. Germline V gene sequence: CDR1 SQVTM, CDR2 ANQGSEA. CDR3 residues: CSVSTGNTEAFF. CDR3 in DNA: TGTAGCGTCTCGACAGGGAACACTGAAGCTTTCTTT. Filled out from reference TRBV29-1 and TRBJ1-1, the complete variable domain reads SAVISQKPSRDICQRGTSLTIQCQVDSQVTMMFWYRQQPGQSLTLIATANQGSEATYESGFVIDKFPISRPNLTFSTLTVSNMSPEDSSIYLCSVSTGNTEAFFGQGTRLTVV.

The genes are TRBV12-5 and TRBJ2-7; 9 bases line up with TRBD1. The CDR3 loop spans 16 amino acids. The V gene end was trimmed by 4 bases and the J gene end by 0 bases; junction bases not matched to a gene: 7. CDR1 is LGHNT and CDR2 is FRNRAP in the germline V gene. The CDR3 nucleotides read TGTGCTAGTGGTTCCCCCTGGACAGGGGACTCCTACGAGCAGTACTTC. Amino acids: CASGSPWTGDSYEQYF.

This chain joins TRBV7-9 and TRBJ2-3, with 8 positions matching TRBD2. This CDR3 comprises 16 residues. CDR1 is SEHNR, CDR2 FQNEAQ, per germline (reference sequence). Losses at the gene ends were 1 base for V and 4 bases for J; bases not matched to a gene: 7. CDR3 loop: CASSLVGRAGADTQYF. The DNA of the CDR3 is TGTGCCAGCAGCTTAGTCGGGAGGGCCGGGGCAGATACGCAGTATTTT.

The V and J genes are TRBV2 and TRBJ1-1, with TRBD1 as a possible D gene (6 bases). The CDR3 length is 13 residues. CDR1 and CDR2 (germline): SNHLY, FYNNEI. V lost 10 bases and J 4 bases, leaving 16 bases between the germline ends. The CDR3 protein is CATQGPRSTEAFF. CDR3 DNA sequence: TGTGCCACCCAGGGGCCGAGATCCACTGAAGCTTTCTTT.

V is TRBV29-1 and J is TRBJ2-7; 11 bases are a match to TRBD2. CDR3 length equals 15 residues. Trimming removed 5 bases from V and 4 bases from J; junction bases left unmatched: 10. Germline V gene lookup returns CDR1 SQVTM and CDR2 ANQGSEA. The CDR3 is CSVSLAGGNRYEQYF. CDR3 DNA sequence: TGCAGCGTTAGCTTAGCGGGAGGGAATAGGTACGAGCAGTACTTC.

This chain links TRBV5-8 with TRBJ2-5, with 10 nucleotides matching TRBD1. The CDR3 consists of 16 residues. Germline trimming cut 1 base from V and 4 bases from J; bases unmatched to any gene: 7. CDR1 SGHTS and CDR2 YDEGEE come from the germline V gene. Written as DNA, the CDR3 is TGTGCCAGCAGCTTGTTGACAGGGGGCTCGGGAGAGACCCAGTACTTC. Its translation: CASSLLTGGSGETQYF.